This T cell receptor beta chain was obtained from a study of blood T cell repertoires in COVID-19. Everyone who took part was roughly 18 to 89 years old, and they came from some 23 US areas. As regards this clone: Other DNA sequences within the sample encode an identical CDR3.

Original processing notes: It was from reference gene primer amplification that nucleated cell counts were estimated. The data were produced by immunoSEQ multiplex PCR, yet TCRdb's version contains in-frame clones alone and is incomplete. From that table come the V and J calls and clone size; the DNA was used to work out D and trimming. The table has fewer than 350,000 clones, approximately 88% seen once. The length of the CDR3 is 12 residues. The ends were cut back, 7 bases at V and 2 bases at J, with 9 bases in the middle. Looked up from germline, CDR1 is SNHLY and CDR2 is FYNNEI. Material for sequencing was PBMCs or T cells enriched from blood (not recorded which). This chain joins TRBV2 and TRBJ2-7; D may be TRBD2 (6 bases). The TCR originated in a man aged 60-69 years who had recovered from COVID-19. The CDR3 DNA reads TGTGCCAGCACTGGGACTGCCTACGAGCAGTACTTC. Its protein is CASTGTAYEQYF.